The sequence of this T cell receptor (beta chain) was determined in a study of T cell repertoires in cytomegalovirus infection. V dropped 4 bases and J dropped 7 bases, with 18 bases sitting between them. The CDR3 runs 15 residues. Looked up from germline, CDR1 is SGHTS and CDR2 is YDEGEE. This clonotype was observed at least ten times. The target antigen is unknown. TCRdb itself ran the reads through MiXCR, one entry per CDR3 protein. The sample has fewer than 70,000 distinct CDR3 sequences, roughly 28% seen once; the top ten hold 50% to 70%. The sample here was CD8+ T cells from cultured PBMCs, taken from culture after CMV antigen stimulation. The source of this sequence is a human donor in good health (CMV status not recorded). Some clones in this sample may be carry-over from other donors' samples. This sequence joins TRBV5-8 and TRBJ1-5; D is uncertain. CDR3 sequence reads: CASSRLLEVYQPQHF. CDR3 nucleotide sequence: TGTGCCAGCAGCCGACTTTTGGAGGTGTACCAGCCCCAGCATTTT. Combining the CDR3 with reference TRBV5-8 and TRBJ1-5 gives the whole variable domain EAGVTQSPTHLIKTRGQQATLRCSPISGHTSVYWYQQALGLGLQFLLWYDEGEERNRGNFPPRFSGRQFPNYSSELNVNALELEDSALYLCASSRLLEVYQPQHFGDGTRLSIL.